These T cell receptor beta chains were read from a single sample in a study of beta chain features in type 1 diabetes. The table came from immunoSEQ multiplex PCR; TCRdb's copy has only in-frame clones and leaves some out. The sample shows about 260,000 clones, roughly 22% of them seen only once. Sequencing was done on a sample of naive CD4+ T cells from blood. The receptors originated from a woman aged 40 to 49 with type 1 diabetes. Both conserved end residues are part of each CDR3. Fields, in order: J gene, D gene, clone size, V gene, CDR3 protein, CDR3 DNA. A D gene is named only where the DNA matches it firmly. Clone sizes are given selectively: once, few, many, or a class where the clone is expanded.

J: TRBJ2-7
D: NA
size: few
V: TRBV28
CDR3: CASSRDNYEQYF
DNA: TGTGCCAGCAGTCGGGACAATTACGAGCAGTACTTC

J: TRBJ2-7
D: NA
size: NA
V: TRBV7-9
CDR3: CASSHAGRTTKQYF
DNA: TGTGCCAGCAGCCACGCGGGACGGACAACGAAGCAGTACTTC

J: TRBJ2-2
D: TRBD1
size: NA
V: TRBV2
CDR3: CASATGLYTGELFF
DNA: TGTGCCAGCGCGACAGGGCTGTACACCGGGGAGCTGTTTTTT

J: TRBJ1-5
D: NA
size: few
V: TRBV18
CDR3: CASSPAASNQPQHF
DNA: TGTGCCAGCTCACCGGCTGCTAGCAATCAGCCCCAGCATTTT

J: TRBJ1-2
D: TRBD1
size: few
V: TRBV28
CDR3: CASSPPTGFGYTF
DNA: TGTGCCAGCAGTCCACCGACAGGGTTTGGCTACACCTTC

J: TRBJ2-3
D: NA
size: NA
V: TRBV25-1
CDR3: CASSTSRGATDTQYF
DNA: TGTGCCAGCAGTACCAGCCGTGGGGCCACAGATACGCAGTATTTT

J: TRBJ1-1
D: TRBD1
size: NA
V: TRBV7-8
CDR3: CASRSMGQLNTEAFF
DNA: TGTGCCAGTCGCTCGATGGGACAGTTGAACACTGAAGCTTTCTTT

J: TRBJ1-1
D: NA
size: NA
V: TRBV7-2
CDR3: CASSPSPEAEAFF
DNA: TGTGCCAGCAGCCCGAGCCCAGAGGCTGAAGCTTTCTTT

J: TRBJ2-7
D: TRBD2
size: NA
V: TRBV5-1
CDR3: CASSLDQTSGRAAPDEQYF
DNA: TGCGCCAGCAGCTTGGACCAGACTAGCGGGAGGGCGGCGCCCGACGAGCAGTACTTC

J: TRBJ1-6
D: TRBD1
size: few
V: TRBV7-2
CDR3: CASSPGQGNSPLHF
DNA: TGTGCCAGCAGCCCGGGACAGGGAAATTCACCCCTCCACTTT

J: TRBJ2-3
D: TRBD2
size: NA
V: TRBV7-2
CDR3: CASGNRGVGPDTQYF
DNA: TGTGCCAGCGGGAATCGGGGGGTAGGTCCAGATACGCAGTATTTT

J: TRBJ2-7
D: NA
size: few
V: TRBV1
CDR3: CTSSQDQPGKNPTSRYEQYF
DNA: TGCACCAGCAGCCAAGATCAGCCAGGGAAGAACCCTACTAGCCGATACGAGCAGTACTTC

J: TRBJ2-7
D: TRBD1
size: NA
V: TRBV27
CDR3: CASSFYRDRVGEQYF
DNA: TGTGCCAGCAGTTTCTACCGGGACAGGGTTGGCGAGCAGTACTTC

J: TRBJ1-2
D: NA
size: NA
V: TRBV30
CDR3: CAWSAQGLYGYTF
DNA: TGTGCCTGGAGTGCGCAGGGGCTCTATGGCTACACCTTC

J: TRBJ2-6
D: NA
size: few
V: TRBV6-1
CDR3: CASSDESVSGANVLTF
DNA: TGTGCCAGCAGTGACGAGAGCGTCTCTGGGGCCAACGTCCTGACTTTC

J: TRBJ1-1
D: NA
size: few
V: TRBV7-2
CDR3: CASSLRGLNTEAFF
DNA: TGTGCCAGCAGCCTCAGGGGCCTGAACACTGAAGCTTTCTTT

J: TRBJ1-2
D: NA
size: NA
V: TRBV28
CDR3: CASSLQGNYGYTF
DNA: TGTGCCAGCAGTTTGCAGGGCAACTATGGCTACACCTTC

J: TRBJ2-1
D: TRBD1
size: few
V: TRBV9
CDR3: CASSLPGTGYNEQFF
DNA: TGTGCCAGCAGCCTTCCCGGGACAGGGTACAATGAGCAGTTCTTC

J: TRBJ2-1
D: NA
size: NA
V: TRBV6-1
CDR3: CASRNSYNEQFF
DNA: TGTGCCAGCAGGAACAGCTACAATGAGCAGTTCTTC

J: TRBJ1-1
D: TRBD1
size: few
V: TRBV13
CDR3: CASSYSGGTTEAFF
DNA: TGTGCCAGCAGCTACTCAGGGGGCACGACTGAAGCTTTCTTT

J: TRBJ2-2
D: NA
size: few
V: TRBV9
CDR3: CASSVGAGANTGELFF
DNA: TGTGCCAGCAGCGTAGGGGCAGGGGCGAACACCGGGGAGCTGTTTTTT

J: TRBJ2-3
D: NA
size: NA
V: TRBV30
CDR3: CAWSVRGITDTQYF
DNA: TGTGCCTGGAGTGTACGAGGGATCACAGATACGCAGTATTTT

J: TRBJ2-1
D: NA
size: NA
V: TRBV6-1
CDR3: CASSVTTPAEQFF
DNA: TGTGCCAGCAGTGTGACTACCCCGGCTGAGCAGTTCTTC

J: TRBJ2-3
D: NA
size: few
V: TRBV11-1
CDR3: CASSLFRSTDTQYF
DNA: TGTGCCAGCAGCTTATTCAGAAGCACAGATACGCAGTATTTT

J: TRBJ2-1
D: NA
size: few
V: TRBV4-3
CDR3: CASSPFRDTSTGGQFF
DNA: TGCGCCAGCAGCCCGTTCCGGGACACCTCTACAGGTGGGCAGTTCTTC

J: TRBJ1-2
D: TRBD1
size: few
V: TRBV27
CDR3: CASSPRDRMGYGYTF
DNA: TGTGCCAGCAGTCCCAGGGACAGGATGGGCTATGGCTACACCTTC

J: TRBJ1-5
D: NA
size: NA
V: TRBV27
CDR3: CASSLYPTVSNQPQHF
DNA: TGTGCCAGCAGTTTATACCCGACAGTTAGCAATCAGCCCCAGCATTTT

J: TRBJ2-7
D: NA
size: NA
V: TRBV11-2
CDR3: CASSFIPNEQYF
DNA: TGTGCCAGCAGCTTCATCCCAAACGAGCAGTACTTC

J: TRBJ2-1
D: NA
size: few
V: TRBV7-9
CDR3: CASSLLGHSYNEQFF
DNA: TGTGCCAGCAGCTTACTAGGTCACTCCTACAATGAGCAGTTCTTC

J: TRBJ1-1
D: NA
size: NA
V: TRBV2
CDR3: CASSSTWNTEAFF
DNA: TGTGCCAGCAGCTCCACTTGGAACACTGAAGCTTTCTTT

J: TRBJ1-1
D: NA
size: few
V: TRBV30
CDR3: CASGEGQGNTEAFF
DNA: TGTGCCTCGGGCGAAGGGCAGGGGAACACTGAAGCTTTCTTT

J: TRBJ2-5
D: NA
size: few
V: TRBV4-2
CDR3: CASSQRTAEETQYF
DNA: TGTGCCAGCAGCCAGAGGACAGCGGAAGAGACCCAGTACTTC

J: TRBJ2-3
D: TRBD1
size: NA
V: TRBV15
CDR3: CATSRLRTGGYSADTQYF
DNA: TGTGCCACCAGCAGACTCCGGACAGGGGGATACTCCGCAGATACGCAGTATTTT

J: TRBJ1-5
D: NA
size: few
V: TRBV29-1
CDR3: CSVGQTNQPQHF
DNA: TGCAGCGTTGGGCAGACAAATCAGCCCCAGCATTTT

J: TRBJ2-7
D: NA
size: few
V: TRBV29-1
CDR3: CSVIWRSSYEQYF
DNA: TGCAGCGTTATATGGCGGAGCTCCTACGAGCAGTACTTC

J: TRBJ1-1
D: NA
size: few
V: TRBV6-5
CDR3: CASSTNREGTEAFF
DNA: TGTGCCAGCAGTACCAACAGGGAGGGCACTGAAGCTTTCTTT

J: TRBJ1-1
D: TRBD1
size: NA
V: TRBV7-9
CDR3: CASSLADRGNEAFF
DNA: TGTGCCAGCAGCTTAGCAGACAGGGGGAATGAAGCTTTCTTT

J: TRBJ2-7
D: NA
size: NA
V: TRBV16
CDR3: CASSQSGGRPYEQYF
DNA: TGTGCCAGCAGCCAATCCGGGGGGCGACCTTACGAGCAGTACTTC

J: TRBJ2-7
D: NA
size: NA
V: TRBV28
CDR3: CASSSGWEQYF
DNA: TGTGCCAGCAGTTCAGGATGGGAGCAGTACTTC

J: TRBJ1-5
D: NA
size: few
V: TRBV2
CDR3: CASSEGVDFSNQPQHF
DNA: TGTGCCAGCAGTGAAGGGGTTGACTTTAGCAATCAGCCCCAGCATTTT

J: TRBJ2-7
D: TRBD1
size: NA
V: TRBV9
CDR3: CASSVGTALTYEQYF
DNA: TGTGCCAGCAGCGTCGGGACAGCGCTTACCTACGAGCAGTACTTC

J: TRBJ2-3
D: TRBD1
size: few
V: TRBV9
CDR3: CASSVDRGRDTQYF
DNA: TGTGCCAGCAGCGTGGACAGGGGGCGCGATACGCAGTATTTT

J: TRBJ1-1
D: NA
size: NA
V: TRBV18
CDR3: CASSSDRPGLVGAFF
DNA: TGTGCCAGCTCGTCAGACAGGCCGGGCCTAGTTGGAGCTTTCTTT

J: TRBJ2-3
D: NA
size: NA
V: TRBV2
CDR3: CASVSLAPDTQYF
DNA: TGTGCCAGCGTCTCCCTAGCGCCAGATACGCAGTATTTT

J: TRBJ1-6
D: TRBD1
size: few
V: TRBV7-2
CDR3: CASSLEGARAPLHF
DNA: TGTGCCAGCAGCTTAGAGGGGGCTCGGGCACCCCTCCACTTT